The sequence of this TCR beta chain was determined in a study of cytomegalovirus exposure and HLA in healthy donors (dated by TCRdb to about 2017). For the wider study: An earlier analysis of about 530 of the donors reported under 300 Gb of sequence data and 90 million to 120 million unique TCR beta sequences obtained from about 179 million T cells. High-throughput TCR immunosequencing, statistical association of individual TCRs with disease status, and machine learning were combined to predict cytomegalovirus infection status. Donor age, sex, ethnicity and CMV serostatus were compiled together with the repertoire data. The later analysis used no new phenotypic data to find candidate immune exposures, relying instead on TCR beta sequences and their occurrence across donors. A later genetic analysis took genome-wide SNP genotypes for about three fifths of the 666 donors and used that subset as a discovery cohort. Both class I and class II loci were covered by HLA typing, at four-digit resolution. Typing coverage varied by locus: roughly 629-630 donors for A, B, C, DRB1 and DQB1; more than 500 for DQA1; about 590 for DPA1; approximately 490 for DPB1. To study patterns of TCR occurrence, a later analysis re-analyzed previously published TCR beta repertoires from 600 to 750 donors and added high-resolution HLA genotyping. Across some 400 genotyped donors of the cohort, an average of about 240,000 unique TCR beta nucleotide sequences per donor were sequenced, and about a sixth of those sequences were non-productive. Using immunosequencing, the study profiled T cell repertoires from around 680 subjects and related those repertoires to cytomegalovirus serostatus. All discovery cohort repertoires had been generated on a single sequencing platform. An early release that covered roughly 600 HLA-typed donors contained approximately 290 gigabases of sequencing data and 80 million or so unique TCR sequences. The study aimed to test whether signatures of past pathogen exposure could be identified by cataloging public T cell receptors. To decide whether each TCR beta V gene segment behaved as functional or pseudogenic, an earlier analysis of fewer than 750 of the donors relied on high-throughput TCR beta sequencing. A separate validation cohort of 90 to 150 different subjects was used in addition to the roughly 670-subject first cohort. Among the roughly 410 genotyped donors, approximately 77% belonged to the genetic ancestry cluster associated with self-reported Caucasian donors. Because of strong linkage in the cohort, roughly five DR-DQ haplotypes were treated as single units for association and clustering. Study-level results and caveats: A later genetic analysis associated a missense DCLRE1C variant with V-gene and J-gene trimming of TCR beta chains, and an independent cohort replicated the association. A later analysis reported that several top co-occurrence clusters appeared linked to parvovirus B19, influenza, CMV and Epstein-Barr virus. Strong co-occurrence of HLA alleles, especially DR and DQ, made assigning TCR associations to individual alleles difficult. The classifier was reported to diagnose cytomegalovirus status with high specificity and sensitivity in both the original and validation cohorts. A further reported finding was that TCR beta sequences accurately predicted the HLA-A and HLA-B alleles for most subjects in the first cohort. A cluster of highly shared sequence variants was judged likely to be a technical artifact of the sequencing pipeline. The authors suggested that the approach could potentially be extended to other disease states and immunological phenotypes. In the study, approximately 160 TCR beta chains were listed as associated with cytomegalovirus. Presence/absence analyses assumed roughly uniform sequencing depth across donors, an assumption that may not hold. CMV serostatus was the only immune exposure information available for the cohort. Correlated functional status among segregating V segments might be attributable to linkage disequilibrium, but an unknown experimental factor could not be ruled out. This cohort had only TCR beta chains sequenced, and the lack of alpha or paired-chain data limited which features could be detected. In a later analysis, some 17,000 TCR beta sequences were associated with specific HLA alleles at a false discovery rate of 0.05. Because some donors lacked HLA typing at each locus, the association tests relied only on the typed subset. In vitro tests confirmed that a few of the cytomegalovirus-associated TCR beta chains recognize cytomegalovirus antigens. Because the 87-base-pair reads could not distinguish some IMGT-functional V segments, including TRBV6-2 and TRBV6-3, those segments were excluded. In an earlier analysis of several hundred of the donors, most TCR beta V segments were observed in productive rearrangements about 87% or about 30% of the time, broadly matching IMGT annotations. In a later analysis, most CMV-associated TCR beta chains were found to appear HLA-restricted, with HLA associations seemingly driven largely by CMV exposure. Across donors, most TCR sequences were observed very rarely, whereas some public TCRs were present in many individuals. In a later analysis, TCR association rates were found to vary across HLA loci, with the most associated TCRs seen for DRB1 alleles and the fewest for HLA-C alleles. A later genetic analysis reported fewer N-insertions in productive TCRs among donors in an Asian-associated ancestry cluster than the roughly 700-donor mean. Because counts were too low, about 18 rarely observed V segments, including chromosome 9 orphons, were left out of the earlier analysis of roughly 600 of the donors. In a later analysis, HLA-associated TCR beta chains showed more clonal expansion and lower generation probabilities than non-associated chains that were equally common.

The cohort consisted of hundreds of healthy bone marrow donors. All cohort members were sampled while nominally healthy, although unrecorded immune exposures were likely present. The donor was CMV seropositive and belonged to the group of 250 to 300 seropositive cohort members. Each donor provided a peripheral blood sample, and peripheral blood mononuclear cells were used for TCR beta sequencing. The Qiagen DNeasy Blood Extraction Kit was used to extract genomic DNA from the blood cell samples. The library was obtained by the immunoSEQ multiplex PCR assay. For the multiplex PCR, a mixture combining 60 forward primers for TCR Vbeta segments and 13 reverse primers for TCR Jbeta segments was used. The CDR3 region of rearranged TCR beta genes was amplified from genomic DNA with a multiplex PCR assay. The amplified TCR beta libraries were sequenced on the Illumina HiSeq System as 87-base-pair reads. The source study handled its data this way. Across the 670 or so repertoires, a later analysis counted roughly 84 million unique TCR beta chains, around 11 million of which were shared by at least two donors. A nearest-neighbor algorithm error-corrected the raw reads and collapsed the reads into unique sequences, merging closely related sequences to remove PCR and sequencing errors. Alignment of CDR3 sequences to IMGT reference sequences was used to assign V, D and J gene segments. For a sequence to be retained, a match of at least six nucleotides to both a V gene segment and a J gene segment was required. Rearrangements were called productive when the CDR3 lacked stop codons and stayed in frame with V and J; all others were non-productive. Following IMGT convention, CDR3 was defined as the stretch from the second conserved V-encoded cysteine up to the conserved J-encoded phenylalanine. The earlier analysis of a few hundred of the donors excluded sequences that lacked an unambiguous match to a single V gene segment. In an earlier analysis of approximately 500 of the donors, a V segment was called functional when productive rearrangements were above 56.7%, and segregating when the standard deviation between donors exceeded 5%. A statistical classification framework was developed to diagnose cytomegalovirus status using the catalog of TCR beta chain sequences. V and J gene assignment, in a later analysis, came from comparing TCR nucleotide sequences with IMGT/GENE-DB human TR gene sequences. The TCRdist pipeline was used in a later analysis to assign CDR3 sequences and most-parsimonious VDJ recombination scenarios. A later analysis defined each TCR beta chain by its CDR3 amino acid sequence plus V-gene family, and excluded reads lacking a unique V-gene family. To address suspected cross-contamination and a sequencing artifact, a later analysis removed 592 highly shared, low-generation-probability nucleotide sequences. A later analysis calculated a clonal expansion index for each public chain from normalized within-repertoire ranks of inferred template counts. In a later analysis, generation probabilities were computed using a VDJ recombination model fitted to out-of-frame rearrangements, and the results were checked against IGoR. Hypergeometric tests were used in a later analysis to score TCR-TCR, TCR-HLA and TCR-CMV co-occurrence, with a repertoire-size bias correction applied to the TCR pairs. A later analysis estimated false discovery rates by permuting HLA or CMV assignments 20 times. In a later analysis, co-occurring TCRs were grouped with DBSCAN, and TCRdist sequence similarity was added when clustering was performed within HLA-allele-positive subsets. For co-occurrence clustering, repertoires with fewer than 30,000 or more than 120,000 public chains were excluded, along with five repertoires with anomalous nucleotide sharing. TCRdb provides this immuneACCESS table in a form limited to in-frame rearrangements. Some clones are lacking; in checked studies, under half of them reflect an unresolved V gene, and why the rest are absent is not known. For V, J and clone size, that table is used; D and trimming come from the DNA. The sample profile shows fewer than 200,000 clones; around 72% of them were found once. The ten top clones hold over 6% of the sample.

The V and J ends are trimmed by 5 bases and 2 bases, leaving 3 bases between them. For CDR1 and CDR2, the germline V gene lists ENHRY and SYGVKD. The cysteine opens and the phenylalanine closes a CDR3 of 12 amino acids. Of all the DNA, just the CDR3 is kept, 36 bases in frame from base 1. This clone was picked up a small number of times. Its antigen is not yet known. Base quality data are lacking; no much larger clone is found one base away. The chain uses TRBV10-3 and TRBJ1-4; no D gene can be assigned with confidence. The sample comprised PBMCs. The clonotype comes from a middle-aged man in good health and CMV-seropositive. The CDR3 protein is CAISTTNEKLFF. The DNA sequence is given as TGTGCCATCAGTACTACTAATGAAAAACTGTTTTTT.